The next 21 T cell receptor beta chains were all read from a single sample in a study of T cells in Graves' hyperthyroidism and ophthalmopathy. Amplified regions were TCR beta CDR3 sequences from RNA transcripts. In the first-round RT-PCR of the TCR CDR3, the HTBI primer set was used. MiXCR, applied by TCRdb to the multiplex PCR reads, yields one record per CDR3 protein. The table lists hundreds of thousands of distinct CDR3 sequences, about 15% of them singletons. The material sequenced was blood. The receptors stem from a woman younger than 45 with Graves' hyperthyroidism that later progressed to Graves' ophthalmopathy.

This clonotype was observed a handful of times. The junction differs from germline at one of its ends, possibly a read error. The chain joins TRBV3-1 to TRBJ2-7; TRBD2 is a possible D gene (6 bases). This CDR3 region has 14 residues. From germline, CDR1 is LGHDT and CDR2 YNNKEL (reference sequence). In DNA form, the CDR3 reads TGTGCCAGCGGCCAATGGGGGGACCCCTACGAGCAGTACTTC. It is translated as CASGQWGDPYEQYF.

This clonotype turned up a few times. V usage is TRBV7-9 and J usage is TRBJ1-5; unclear D gene. This CDR3 has 15 amino acids. The V and J ends lost 5 bases and 6 bases respectively, with 17 bases between them. Germline CDR1 SEHNR, CDR2 FQNEAQ (reference sequence). In nucleotides, the CDR3 is TGTGCCAGCAGCACGGACGGGGAGCATGGTCAGCCCCAGCATTTT. This translates into CASSTDGEHGQPQHF.

This clonotype was observed at least ten times. The CDR3 sequence is CASSDLRDEQYF. The CDR3 DNA follows: TGTGCCAGCAGCGACCTCCGGGACGAGCAGTACTTC. The chain links TRBV6-1 to TRBJ2-7; D remains ambiguous. The V gene lost 6 bases and the J gene lost 5 bases, with 11 bases spanning the gap. The germline V gene has CDR1 MNHNS and CDR2 SASEGT. The CDR3 runs 12 residues.

This clonotype has ten or more counts. The chain carries TRBV9 and TRBJ2-7; TRBD2 matches at 8 bases. The CDR3 has 15 residues. The V gene end was trimmed by 3 bases and the J gene end by 7 bases; junction bases not matched to a gene: 12. The germline gives CDR1 SGDLS, CDR2 YYNGEE. CDR3 DNA: TGTGCCAGCAGCGCGGGGGGGATGGCAGCCGGGGAGCAGTACTTC. It yields the protein CASSAGGMAAGEQYF. Full variable domain (remainder filled in from reference TRBV9 and TRBJ2-7): DSGVTQTPKHLITATGQRVTLRCSPRSGDLSVYWYQQSLDQGLQFLIQYYNGEERAKGNILERFSAQQFPDLHSELNLSSLELGDSALYFCASSAGGMAAGEQYFGPGTRLTVT.

V gene TRBV5-1 combines with J gene TRBJ2-7; TRBD2 agrees at 7 bases. Looked up from germline, CDR1 is SGHRS and CDR2 is YFSETQ. This CDR3 region has 15 residues. The trim removed 0 bases at V and 1 base at J, leaving 4 bases unmatched. CDR3 region: CASSLDPGLSYEQYF. The CDR3 nucleotides read TGCGCCAGCAGCTTGGACCCGGGACTATCCTACGAGCAGTACTTC.

This clonotype was counted ten times or more. This chain connects TRBV30 to TRBJ2-7; D may be TRBD1 (5 bases). Germline-derived CDR1 and CDR2 are GTSNPN and SVGIG (reference sequence). CDR3 size: 13 residues. Trimming removed 0 bases from V and 5 bases from J, with 11 bases in between. Here the CDR3 reads CAWSVGAKDEQYF. CDR3 nucleotides: TGTGCCTGGAGTGTAGGGGCAAAGGACGAGCAGTACTTC.

This clonotype was recorded a few times. The J gene is TRBJ2-1, the V gene TRBV10-3, with 8 bases fitting TRBD2. With 8 bases clipped from V and 4 bases from J, the junction kept 10 bases outside the gene matches. The CDR3 length is 15 residues. CDR1 is ENHRY, CDR2 SYGVKD, per germline. The CDR3 coding sequence is TGTGCCATCGGGGTTGGTAGCGGGGATTACAATGAGCAGTTCTTC. Translated, it gives CAIGVGSGDYNEQFF.

The chain combines TRBV5-1 with TRBJ1-4; unclear D gene. Trimming shortened V by 0 bases and J by 13 bases, and 10 bases separated the two germline ends. The CDR3 is made up of 12 amino acids. CDR1 is SGHRS and CDR2 is YFSETQ in the germline V gene. CDR3 sequence: CASSLDSRRLFF. As DNA, the CDR3 is TGCGCCAGCAGCTTGGACAGTCGACGACTGTTTTTT.

This clonotype was detected many times. The rearrangement joins TRBV28 to TRBJ1-2; 8 bases agree with TRBD1. Germline V CDR1 and CDR2: MDHEN, SYDVKM. The CDR3 runs to 17 residues. The V segment lost 1 base and the J segment 7 bases; nucleotides outside the gene matches: 14. This chain's CDR3 is CASSLFPMPGQEFGYTF. CDR3 in DNA: TGTGCCAGCAGTTTATTTCCCATGCCGGGACAGGAGTTTGGCTACACCTTC.

The sample holds many counts of this clonotype. The rearrangement uses TRBV6-1 and TRBJ2-3, with D unclear. The CDR3 runs to 13 residues. The germline V and J ends were trimmed by 5 bases and 2 bases, with 8 bases remaining between them. The germline gives CDR1 MNHNS, CDR2 SASEGT. The CDR3 nucleotides are TGTGCCAGCAGTTTGGTTTACACAGATACGCAGTATTTT. Amino acids: CASSLVYTDTQYF.

Ten or more counts support this clonotype. This chain connects TRBV12-3 or TRBV12-4 to TRBJ2-3; the match to TRBD2 covers 10 bases. With 7 bases clipped from V and 1 base from J, the junction kept 5 bases outside the gene matches. CDR3 size: 15 residues. The CDR3 DNA reads as TGTGCCAGCAAAACCGGGACTAGCGGCACAGATACGCAGTATTTT. Translated, it gives CASKTGTSGTDTQYF.

The chain carries TRBV19 and TRBJ2-2, with TRBD1 matching over 10 bases. The CDR3 extends over 13 amino acids. In germline, CDR1 is LNHDA, CDR2 SQIVND (reference sequence). V trimming: 6 bases; J trimming: 7 bases; junction bases outside the gene matches: 2. The CDR3 region has the DNA TGTGCCAGTAGGGGACAGGGGATCGGGGAGCTGTTTTTT. Translating it yields CASRGQGIGELFF. Full variable domain (remainder filled in from reference TRBV19 and TRBJ2-2): DGGITQSPKYLFRKEGQNVTLSCEQNLNHDAMYWYRQDPGQGLRLIYYSQIVNDFQKGDIAEGYSVSREKKESFPLTVTSAQKNPTAFYLCASRGQGIGELFFGEGSRLTVL.

This clonotype was observed a few times. The chain carries TRBV19 and TRBJ1-1; 7 bases align to TRBD1. Germline values: CDR1 LNHDA, CDR2 SQIVND (reference sequence). The V gene end was trimmed by 8 bases and the J gene end by 2 bases; junction bases not matched to a gene: 5. The CDR3 consists of 13 residues. Here the CDR3 reads CASGAGGNTEAFF. CDR3 nucleotide sequence: TGTGCCAGTGGGGCAGGGGGTAACACTGAAGCTTTCTTT. Full variable domain (missing parts from reference TRBV19 and TRBJ1-1): DGGITQSPKYLFRKEGQNVTLSCEQNLNHDAMYWYRQDPGQGLRLIYYSQIVNDFQKGDIAEGYSVSREKKESFPLTVTSAQKNPTAFYLCASGAGGNTEAFFGQGTRLTVV.

The V call is TRBV20-1, the J call TRBJ2-6, with D maybe TRBD1 (6 bases). This CDR3 is built from 14 residues. The germline V gene encodes CDR1 DFQATT and CDR2 SNEGSKA (reference sequence). V lost 4 bases to trimming and J lost 2 bases, with 9 bases between them. The CDR3 region has the DNA TGCAGTGCTACCTCAGGGGCTGGGGCCAACGTCCTGACTTTC. Protein: CSATSGAGANVLTF.

On this clonotype: Mismatch with germline at one junction end may stem from a read error. The V and J genes are TRBV18 and TRBJ2-5; no reliable D call. The length of the CDR3 is 17 residues. The V gene's germline CDR1 is KGHSH and CDR2 LQKENI. The CDR3 DNA reads TGTCCCAGCTCACCACCGTATACAGACTCCCCCCAAGCGACCCAGTACTTC. Translating gives CPSSPPYTDSPQATQYF.

This clonotype appeared many times. The V call is TRBV12-3 or TRBV12-4, the J call TRBJ1-4; no firm D call. V dropped 6 bases and J dropped 10 bases, with 12 bases sitting between them. CDR3 length: 12 amino acids. This CDR3 is CASRSPARKLFF. CDR3 in DNA: TGTGCCAGCAGGAGTCCTGCGAGAAAACTGTTTTTT.

In this sample, this clonotype turned up many times. The V call is TRBV24-1, the J call TRBJ2-1, with 15 bases that match TRBD2. The CDR3 is 17 residues long. CDR1 is KGHDR, CDR2 SFDVKD, per germline. The trim removed 4 bases at V and 4 bases at J, leaving 4 bases unmatched. This chain's CDR3 is CATSDVGLAGGYNEQFF. The CDR3 region has the DNA TGTGCCACCAGTGACGTTGGACTAGCGGGAGGGTACAATGAGCAGTTCTTC.

This sequence joins TRBV6-2 or TRBV6-3 and TRBJ2-1; D unclear. This CDR3 has 13 residues. Trimming took 6 bases from V and 4 from J, leaving 10 bases between them. Germline V gives CDR1 MNHEY, CDR2 SVGEGT. CDR3 bases: TGTGCCAGCAGCCGGATTCCATACAATGAGCAGTTCTTC. This gives the protein CASSRIPYNEQFF.

This clonotype showed up many times. The chain couples TRBV2 to TRBJ2-3; a weak D match, TRBD2 (6 bases). The CDR3 sequence is 19 residues long. Germline V gene lookup returns CDR1 SNHLY and CDR2 FYNNEI. Trimming pared 11 bases from V and 1 base from J, leaving 31 bases between. The CDR3 reads CAASRGRPGLVAGTDTQYF. The CDR3 region has the DNA TGTGCCGCCAGCAGAGGCCGCCCGGGGTTGGTAGCGGGCACAGATACGCAGTATTTT.

This clonotype appeared many times. In DNA form, the CDR3 reads TGTGCCAGCAGTTACTCAGTCAGTAGGGAGACCCAGTACTTC. Protein: CASSYSVSRETQYF. The chain recombines TRBV6-6 with TRBJ2-5; no definite D call. The CDR3 has 14 amino acids. Germline values: CDR1 MNHNY, CDR2 SVGAGI (reference sequence). With 0 bases removed from V and 5 bases from J, the gap between germline ends came to 10 bases.

This clonotype was seen ten or more times. This chain links TRBV5-1 with TRBJ2-7; tentative D call: TRBD2 (6 bases). The germline V gene has CDR1 SGHRS and CDR2 YFSETQ. The V and J ends lost 7 bases and 3 bases respectively, with 20 bases between them. This CDR3 has 15 amino acids. The CDR3 region has the DNA TGCGCCAGCTCCCCCGGGGGTCCGTGGGGCTACGAGCAGTACTTC. This gives the protein CASSPGGPWGYEQYF.